Described below is a single TCR beta chain sequence and its context. This clone was picked up one time. The antigen it recognizes is unknown. Base quality data are lacking; no much larger clone is found one base away. These data originate in a study of shared clonotypes between healthy human individuals (dated by TCRdb to 2018 to 2020). As for the study more broadly: The cohort included three men and two women between 18 and 49 years of age. Per donor, leukapheresis produced somewhere between about 0.8 and 9 billion PBMCs. To increase sequencing depth and limit assay-specific biases, TCR repertoire library preparation and sequencing were carried out by different laboratories using diverse techniques. To estimate repertoire size and how much clonotype sharing occurs between individuals, the study deeply sequenced the blood TCR repertoires of five healthy adults. General findings and caveats noted by the study authors: Because the study included only a small number of donors, the genetic and exposure-history diversity represented was limited. Only blood was sampled, and tissue TCR repertoires likely differ from those in blood. Based on pairwise subsampling, the degree of clonotype sharing among donors was expected to be affected by sequencing depth.

V and J are truncated by 9 bases and 10 bases respectively, leaving an intervening sequence of 19 bases. Including cysteine and phenylalanine, the CDR3 has 13 amino acids. The entry retains the CDR3 DNA only, 39 bases that are in frame from base 1. CDR1 is given as SNHLY and CDR2 as FYNNEI, both from the germline V gene. Donors were healthy HIV-negative adults with no recently reported acute infections or vaccinations. Every donor was a Caucasian adult residing in Nashville, Tennessee, USA. For unsorted samples, approximately 81 million PBMCs were counted, and genomic DNA was extracted using the QIAamp DNA Blood Mini kit. Blood was collected by leukapheresis, and PBMCs were isolated by Ficoll-Histopaque density gradient centrifugation and then cryopreserved in liquid nitrogen vapor phase. Using the deep immunoSEQ assay, multiplex PCR amplified TCR CDR3 regions from genomic DNA. For each cell subset, the extracted genomic DNA was distributed evenly across all wells of several immunoSEQ 96-well plates, and each plate served as one replicate. Each replicate PCR for unsorted PBMC received roughly 0.3 ug genomic DNA, equal to about 30,000 T cell genomes. Ten immunoSEQ deep assay plates were used to sequence unsorted PBMC genomic DNA. Purified libraries were quantified with a Qubit 3.0 fluorometer, sized on a Bioanalyzer 2100, and re-quantified with the KAPA Library Quantification kit. Every immunoSEQ 96-well plate was sequenced on a dedicated single-read 150-cycle Illumina NextSeq 550 flow cell. On the authors' methods: Because the immunoSEQ output held only junctional sequences and lacked quality scores, the filtering could not match the filtering applied to full-length reads. Sequences were annotated with PyIR, a Python wrapper for IgBLAST v1.9, and V/J genes and CDR3 were assigned using IMGT germline references. Reads were removed for weak V/J assignments (E-value above 1e-6), missing CDR3, stop codons, out-of-frame junctions, or ambiguous translated residues. V3J clonotypes were defined as sequences sharing the same inferred V gene, J gene, and CDR3 amino acid sequence. Percentage overlap between repertoires was computed as shared unique clonotypes divided by the size of the smaller repertoire. Repertoire richness was assessed with RTK rarefaction, the Chao1 estimator, and Recon v2.1 estimates of unobserved clonotypes. Drawn from immuneACCESS, this table holds only the in-frame rearrangements with V and J called that TCRdb kept. Clones are partly lost; checked studies trace under half to an unresolved V gene and leave the rest unexplained. V, J and clone size are those of that table, while D and trimming were read from the DNA. This sample lists roughly 500,000 clones; about four fifths were detected once. The ten largest make up roughly 13% of the sample.

The rearrangement combines TRBV2 with TRBJ2-1, and possibly TRBD2, on 6 matching bases. The material sequenced was PBMCs. This clonotype originated in a woman in her 40s in good health. Some clones in this sample may be carry-over from other donors' samples. The sequenced DNA is TGTGCCAGTGCTAGCGCCCCACGCGGAGAGCAGTTCTTC. Its protein reads: CASASAPRGEQFF.